These 9 T cell receptor beta chains came from one sample sequenced in a study of T cells after yellow fever vaccination. TCRdb re-called the 5' RACE reads through MiXCR, storing one row per CDR3 protein. This repertoire shows 250,000 or so distinct CDR3 sequences, around 3.5% found once; its top ten account for roughly a fifth. The sequencing used PBMCs, collected 15 days after the yellow fever booster vaccination. The receptors were gathered from a man in his late teens or twenties who received the YFV17D yellow fever vaccine.

Many counts were recorded for this clonotype. This chain joins TRBV18 and TRBJ2-7; TRBD2 might be the D (6 bases). V lost 4 bases, J lost 2 bases, and 6 bases lay in between. The CDR3 length is 12 residues. Germline lookup yields CDR1 KGHSH and CDR2 LQKENI. Here the CDR3 DNA reads TGTGCCAGCTCACGCGGGGCCTACGAGCAGTACGTC. Encoded protein: CASSRGAYEQYV.

This clonotype was recorded at least ten times. The chain joins TRBV7-2 to TRBJ2-7, with D possibly TRBD2 on 7 matching bases. The CDR3 is 14 amino acids. Per the germline V gene, CDR1 is SGHTA and CDR2 is FQGNSA. V lost 5 bases and J 7 bases, leaving 18 bases between the germline ends. The CDR3 bases are TGTGCCAGCAGCCGCTGGGGGGGGGCAGGAGAGCAGTACGTC. As protein: CASSRWGGAGEQYV.

This clonotype was recorded at least ten times. The gene calls are TRBV12-3 or TRBV12-4 and TRBJ2-2; TRBD1 or TRBD2 may be the D gene (5 bases each). The V and J ends lost 6 bases and 7 bases respectively, with 12 bases between them. This CDR3 is built from 13 residues. The CDR3 bases are TGTGCCAGCAGGGTGACAGCGGTCGGGGAGCTGTTTTTT. This gives the protein CASRVTAVGELFF.

This clonotype was detected many times. The chain joins TRBV12-3 or TRBV12-4 to TRBJ2-7, with D possibly matching TRBD2 (5 bases). CDR3 length equals 16 residues. V lost 6 bases and J lost 2, with 20 bases in between. The CDR3 here is CASSKAVGEETYEQYF. In DNA form, the CDR3 reads TGTGCCAGCAGCAAAGCGGTCGGGGAAGAAACCTACGAGCAGTACTTC.

The sample holds many counts of this clonotype. This rearrangement joins TRBV5-1 to TRBJ2-3; 7 bases fit TRBD2. The germline CDR1 and CDR2 sequences are SGHRS and YFSETQ. The CDR3 length is 16 residues. Trimming at V came to 2 bases and at J to 0 bases, leaving 6 bases not matched to a gene. The DNA for the CDR3 is TGCGCCAGCAGCTTCTTAGGAGCGGGGAGCACAGATACGCAGTATTTT. This gives the protein CASSFLGAGSTDTQYF.

This clonotype was seen ten or more times. CDR3 DNA sequence: TGTGCCTGGAGCGCCGCGTCCACCCTCCACTTT. Translation gives CAWSAASTLHF. The V gene is TRBV30, the J gene TRBJ1-6; D remains ambiguous. Germline values: CDR1 GTSNPN, CDR2 SVGIG (reference sequence). CDR3 size: 11 residues. V was cut by 3 bases and J by 14 bases, with 11 bases left in between.

This clonotype was seen repeatedly, ten times or more. V usage is TRBV4-2 and J usage is TRBJ2-5; TRBD1 aligns across 8 bases. CDR3 size: 15 residues. V trimming: 5 bases; J trimming: 4 bases; junction bases outside the gene matches: 9. Germline loops: CDR1 LGHNA, CDR2 YNFKEQ. DNA of the CDR3: TGTGCCAGCAGCAATTTCAGGGGGCGGGCAGAGACCCAGTACTTC. Its translation: CASSNFRGRAETQYF.

The table lists this clonotype with many counts. One junction end does not reproduce the germline sequence, and a read error may be involved. The chain has TRBV20-1 and TRBJ2-3, with D perhaps TRBD1 or TRBD2 (6 bases each). Per the germline V gene, CDR1 is DFQATT and CDR2 is SNEGSKA (reference sequence). This CDR3 has 18 residues. CDR3 bases: TGCAGTGTTAGAGGCAGGCGAACGACTAGGGGGACCACAGATACGCAGTATTTT. It yields the protein CSVRGRRTTRGTTDTQYF.

The table lists this clonotype with many counts. The chain employs TRBV12-3 or TRBV12-4 and TRBJ2-5, with D possibly matching TRBD1 (6 bases). There are 14 residues in the CDR3. V lost 6 bases and J 2 bases, leaving 13 bases between the germline ends. The CDR3 sequence: CASSPRTVQETQYF. The CDR3 bases are TGTGCCAGCAGCCCCCGGACAGTACAAGAGACCCAGTACTTC.